A single sample is the source of the 9 T cell receptor beta chains below, sequenced in a study. One entry per CDR3 protein results from TCRdb running MiXCR on the reads. Of nearly 4,500 distinct CDR3 sequences in the sample, around 9.5% are singletons; the top ten hold 30% to 40%. The sample was CD4+ T cells from peripheral blood. These receptors originate from a human donor with rheumatoid arthritis.

This clonotype turned up a few times. J is TRBJ2-7 and V is TRBV28; TRBD1 might be the D (5 bases). This CDR3 is built from 14 residues. Germline V gene lookup returns CDR1 MDHEN and CDR2 SYDVKM. Trimming cost V 2 bases and J 2 bases, with 10 bases left between them. CDR3 nucleotide sequence: TGTGCCAGCAGTTTAATAGGGGATCCCTACGAGCAGTACTTC. Translating it yields CASSLIGDPYEQYF.

This clonotype was counted many times. V usage is TRBV19 and J usage is TRBJ1-1; D unclear. In germline, CDR1 is LNHDA, CDR2 SQIVND (reference sequence). V dropped 4 bases and J dropped 4 bases, with 13 bases sitting between them. This CDR3 has 14 residues. CDR3 bases: TGTGCCAGTAGTAGCCGGGCCCCCGTCACTGAAGCTTTCTTT. It specifies CASSSRAPVTEAFF. The variable domain in full, completed from reference TRBV19 and TRBJ1-1, reads DGGITQSPKYLFRKEGQNVTLSCEQNLNHDAMYWYRQDPGQGLRLIYYSQIVNDFQKGDIAEGYSVSREKKESFPLTVTSAQKNPTAFYLCASSSRAPVTEAFFGQGTRLTVV.

This clonotype was picked up many times. The chain has TRBV20-1 and TRBJ1-1; possibly TRBD1 for D (5 bases). Trimming took off 5 bases at V and 5 bases at J, with 12 bases between the two ends. The CDR3 sequence is 12 residues long. Germline CDR1 is DFQATT and CDR2 is SNEGSKA (reference sequence). The CDR3, as DNA: TGCAGTGCTGGGGACCCAAGGACTGAAGCTTTCTTT. It encodes CSAGDPRTEAFF.

The sample holds many counts of this clonotype. V is TRBV19 and J is TRBJ1-2; 11 bases line up with TRBD1. The V gene's germline CDR1 is LNHDA and CDR2 SQIVND (reference sequence). There are 15 residues in the CDR3. Unmatched junction bases numbered 10, after V lost 7 bases and J lost 6 bases. The CDR3 region is CASTPRWTGGHGYTF. The CDR3 nucleotides are TGTGCCAGTACCCCGCGGTGGACAGGGGGCCATGGCTACACCTTC.

This clonotype was seen more than once but under ten times. This chain links TRBV19 with TRBJ2-7; either TRBD1 or TRBD2 may supply D (5 bases each). The CDR3 runs to 14 residues. Germline V CDR1 and CDR2: LNHDA, SQIVND (reference sequence). V lost 5 bases and J 6 bases, leaving 17 bases between the germline ends. The DNA of the CDR3 is TGTGCCAGTAGTGCCCGGGACGGAGAATCCGAGCAGTACTTC. Its translation: CASSARDGESEQYF.

This chain links TRBV20-1 with TRBJ2-5; D remains ambiguous. Germline CDR1 DFQATT, CDR2 SNEGSKA (reference sequence). CDR3 length: 13 amino acids. Deletions cut 6 bases from V and 1 base from J, with 12 bases between. CDR3 sequence reads: CSAPSPGQETQYF. The CDR3 DNA is TGCAGTGCCCCGTCGCCAGGCCAAGAGACCCAGTACTTC.

This clonotype has a single count. A read error likely explains this, since a far larger clone differs by one base. The chain is built from TRBV7-3 and TRBJ2-5; 11 bases are a match to TRBD2. CDR3 size: 14 residues. The J segment lost 4 bases and the V segment lost 8 bases, leaving 6 bases of the junction unmatched. CDR1 SGHTA and CDR2 FQGTGA come from the germline V gene. The CDR3 DNA reads as TGTGCCAGCGGCACCGGGACTAGCGGAGAGACCCAGTACTTC. Protein product: CASGTGTSGETQYF.

This clonotype was seen many times. V gene TRBV28 combines with J gene TRBJ1-3, with D uncertain. The CDR3 runs to 13 residues. Between the trimmed V and J ends, which lost 6 bases and 0 bases, there was a span of 6 bases. Germline V gene lookup returns CDR1 MDHEN and CDR2 SYDVKM. The CDR3 DNA sequence: TGTGCCAGCAGAGGTTACTCTGGAAACACCATATATTTT. Protein product: CASRGYSGNTIYF.

As to this clonotype: A much larger clone sits a single nucleotide away, making a read error possible. The gene calls are TRBV5-4 and TRBJ1-2; the D is unclear. CDR3 length: 14 amino acids. Germline loops: CDR1 SGHNT, CDR2 YYREEE (reference sequence). Here the CDR3 reads CANSLSSGLDGYTF. The DNA of the CDR3 is TGTGCCAACAGCTTGTCCTCGGGTCTCGATGGCTACACCTTC. The full variable domain, in which reference TRBV5-4 and TRBJ1-2 provide the parts outside the CDR3, is ETGVTQSPTHLIKTRGQQVTLRCSSQSGHNTVSWYQQALGQGPQFIFQYYREEENGRGNFPPRFSGLQFPNYSSELNVNALELDDSALYLCANSLSSGLDGYTFGSGTRLTVV.